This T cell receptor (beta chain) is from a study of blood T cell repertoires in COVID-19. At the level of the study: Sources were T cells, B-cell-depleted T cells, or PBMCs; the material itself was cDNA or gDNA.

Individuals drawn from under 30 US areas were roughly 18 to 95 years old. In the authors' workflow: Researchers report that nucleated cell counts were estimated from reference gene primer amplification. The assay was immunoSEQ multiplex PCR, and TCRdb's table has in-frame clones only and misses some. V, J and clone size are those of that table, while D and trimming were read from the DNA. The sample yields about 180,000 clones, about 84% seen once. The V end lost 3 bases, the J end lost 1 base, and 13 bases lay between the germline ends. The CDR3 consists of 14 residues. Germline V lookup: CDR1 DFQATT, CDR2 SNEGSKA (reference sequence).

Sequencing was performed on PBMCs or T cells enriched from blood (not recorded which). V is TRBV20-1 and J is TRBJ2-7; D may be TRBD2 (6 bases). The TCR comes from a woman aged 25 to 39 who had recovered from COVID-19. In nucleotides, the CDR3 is TGCAGTGCTAGTTCGCGGGACTTATCCTACGAGCAGTACTTC. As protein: CSASSRDLSYEQYF.